This T cell receptor (beta chain) was obtained from a study of early T cells in non-severe SARS-CoV-2 infection. Background on the study: Alpha and beta chains were unpaired, from unsorted whole-blood bulk RNA.

Study-wide findings and caveats: The VDJdb matching leaned toward anti-spike CD8 responses and overlooked private and CD4 specificities.

Individual cDNA molecules received unique molecular identifiers. One entry per CDR3 protein, called by TCRdb with MiXCR from the 5' RACE reads. Of some 110,000 distinct CDR3 sequences in the sample, 14% to 15% are singletons; the top ten hold roughly 22%. This clonotype has only a few counts. The antigen is unknown. The germline V gene has CDR1 LNHDA and CDR2 SQIVND (reference sequence). Trimming took off 3 bases at V and 4 bases at J, with 16 bases between the two ends. The CDR3 has 16 residues. Sequencing input: whole blood. V usage is TRBV19 and J usage is TRBJ2-1; D perhaps matches TRBD2 (7 bases). The clonotype was recovered from an adult who was a healthcare worker with PCR-confirmed SARS-CoV-2 infection or an uninfected control (not recorded which). The CDR3 bases are TGTGCCAGTAGTATTCGGGGCGGGGGCCAATACAATGAGCAGTTCTTC. Translated: CASSIRGGGQYNEQFF.